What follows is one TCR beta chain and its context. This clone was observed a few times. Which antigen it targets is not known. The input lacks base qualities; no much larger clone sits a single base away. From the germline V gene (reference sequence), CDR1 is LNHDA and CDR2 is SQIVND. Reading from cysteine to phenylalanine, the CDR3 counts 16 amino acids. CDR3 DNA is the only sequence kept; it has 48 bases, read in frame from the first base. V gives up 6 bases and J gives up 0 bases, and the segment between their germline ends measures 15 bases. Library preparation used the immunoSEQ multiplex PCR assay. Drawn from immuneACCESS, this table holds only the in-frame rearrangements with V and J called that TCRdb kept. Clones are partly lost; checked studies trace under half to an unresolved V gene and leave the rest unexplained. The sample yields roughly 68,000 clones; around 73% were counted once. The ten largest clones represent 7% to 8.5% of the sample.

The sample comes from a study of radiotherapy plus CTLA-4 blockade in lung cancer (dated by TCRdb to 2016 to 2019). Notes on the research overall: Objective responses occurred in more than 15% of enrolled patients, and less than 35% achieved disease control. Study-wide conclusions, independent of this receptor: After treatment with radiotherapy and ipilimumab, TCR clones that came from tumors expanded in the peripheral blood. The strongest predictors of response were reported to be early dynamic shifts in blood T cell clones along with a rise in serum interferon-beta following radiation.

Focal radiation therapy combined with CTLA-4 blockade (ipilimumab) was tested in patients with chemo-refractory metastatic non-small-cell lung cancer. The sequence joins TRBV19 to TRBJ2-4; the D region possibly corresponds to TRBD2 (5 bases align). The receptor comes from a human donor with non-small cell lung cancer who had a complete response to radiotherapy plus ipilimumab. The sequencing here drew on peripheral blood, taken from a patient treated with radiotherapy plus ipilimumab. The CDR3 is CASRNGRDLAKNIQYF. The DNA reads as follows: TGTGCCAGTAGGAATGGACGGGATTTAGCCAAAAACATTCAGTACTTC.